This TCR beta chain appears in the sequencing data of a study of T cell changes during pregnancy in multiple sclerosis. Germline values: CDR1 SGHDN, CDR2 FVKESK. This CDR3 region has 16 residues. With 3 bases removed from V and 10 bases from J, the gap between germline ends came to 24 bases. Assay: immunoSEQ multiplex PCR; the TCRdb copy retains only in-frame clones and omits some. The sample shows tens of thousands of clones, 90% to 95% of them seen only once. The rearrangement links TRBV14 to TRBJ1-1, with a tentative D call TRBD1 (6 bases). The TCR was taken from a female donor with multiple sclerosis, enrolled in a pregnancy study. The sample consisted of CD4+ T cells from peripheral blood mononuclear cells, taken in the second trimester of pregnancy. This chain's CDR3 is CASSHPPPGHPPGAFF. CDR3 DNA: TGTGCCAGCAGCCATCCACCGCCGGGACACCCCCCAGGAGCTTTCTTT.